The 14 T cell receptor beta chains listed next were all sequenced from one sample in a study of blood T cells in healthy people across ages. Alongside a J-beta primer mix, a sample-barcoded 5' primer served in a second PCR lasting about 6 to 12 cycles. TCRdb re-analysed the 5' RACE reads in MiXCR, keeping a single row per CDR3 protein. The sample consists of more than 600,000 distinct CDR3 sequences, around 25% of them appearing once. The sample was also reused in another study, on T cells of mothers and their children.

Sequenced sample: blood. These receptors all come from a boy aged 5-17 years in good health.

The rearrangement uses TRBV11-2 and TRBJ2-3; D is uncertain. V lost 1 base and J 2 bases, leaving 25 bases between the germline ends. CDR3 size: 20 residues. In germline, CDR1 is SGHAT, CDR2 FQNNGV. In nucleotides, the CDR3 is TGTGCCAGCAGCTTAGTTGTGCTACCAGTGGGCGGCCCTGACACAGATACGCAGTATTTT. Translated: CASSLVVLPVGGPDTDTQYF. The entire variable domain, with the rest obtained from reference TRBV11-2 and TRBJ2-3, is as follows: EAGVAQSPRYKIIEKRQSVAFWCNPISGHATLYWYQQILGQGPKLLIQFQNNGVVDDSQLPKDRFSAERLKGVDSTLKIQPAKLEDSAVYLCASSLVVLPVGGPDTDTQYFGPGTRLTVL.

In DNA form, the CDR3 reads TGCAGCGTTGAACTAGCGGGAGTCGTGCAGTTCTTC. This translates into CSVELAGVVQFF. The chain recombines TRBV29-1 with TRBJ2-1, with TRBD2 identical over 10 bases. The trim removed 2 bases at V and 12 bases at J, leaving 4 bases unmatched. CDR3 length: 12 residues. Germline V gene sequence: CDR1 SQVTM, CDR2 ANQGSEA.

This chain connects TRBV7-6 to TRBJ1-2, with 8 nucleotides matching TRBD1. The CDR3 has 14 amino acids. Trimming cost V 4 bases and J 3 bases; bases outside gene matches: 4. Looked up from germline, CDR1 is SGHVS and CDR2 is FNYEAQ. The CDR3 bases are TGTGCCAGCAGCTCTTCGGACAGGGACTATGGCTACACCTTC. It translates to CASSSSDRDYGYTF.

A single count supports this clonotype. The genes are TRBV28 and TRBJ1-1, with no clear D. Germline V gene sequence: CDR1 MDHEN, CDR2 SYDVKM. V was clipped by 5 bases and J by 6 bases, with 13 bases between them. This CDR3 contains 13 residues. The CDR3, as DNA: TGTGCCAGCAGTCTGCCAGTGCGTTCTGAAGCTTTCTTT. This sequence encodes CASSLPVRSEAFF.

The chain's CDR3 is CAIRRAGEGETQYF. CDR3 sequence (DNA): TGTGCCATAAGGAGAGCGGGGGAGGGAGAGACCCAGTACTTC. V usage is TRBV2 and J usage is TRBJ2-5, with 8 positions matching TRBD2. CDR3 size: 14 residues. The ends lost 10 bases at V and 4 bases at J; junction bases unmatched: 11. CDR1 is SNHLY, CDR2 FYNNEI, per germline.

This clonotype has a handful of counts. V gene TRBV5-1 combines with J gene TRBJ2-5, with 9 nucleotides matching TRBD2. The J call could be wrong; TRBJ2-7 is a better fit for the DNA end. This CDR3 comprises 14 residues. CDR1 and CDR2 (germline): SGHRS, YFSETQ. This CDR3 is CASSVAGVSYEQYF. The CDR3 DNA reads TGCGCCAGCAGCGTAGCGGGAGTGTCCTACGAGCAGTACTTC.

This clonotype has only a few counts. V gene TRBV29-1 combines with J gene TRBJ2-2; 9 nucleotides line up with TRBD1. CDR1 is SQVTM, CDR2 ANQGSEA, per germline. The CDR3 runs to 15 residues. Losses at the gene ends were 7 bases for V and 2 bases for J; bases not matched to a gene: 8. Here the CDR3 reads CSAKHRGLNTGELFF. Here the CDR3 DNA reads TGCAGCGCCAAACACAGGGGGCTTAACACCGGGGAGCTGTTTTTT.

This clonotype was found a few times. CDR3 sequence: CSATLRAPYSGANVLTF. The CDR3 DNA follows: TGCAGTGCCACCCTCAGGGCCCCCTACTCTGGGGCCAACGTCCTGACTTTC. V usage is TRBV20-1 and J usage is TRBJ2-6; D perhaps matches TRBD1 (5 bases). The CDR3 length is 17 residues. From germline, CDR1 is DFQATT and CDR2 SNEGSKA (reference sequence). V lost 6 bases and J lost 0, with 18 bases in between.

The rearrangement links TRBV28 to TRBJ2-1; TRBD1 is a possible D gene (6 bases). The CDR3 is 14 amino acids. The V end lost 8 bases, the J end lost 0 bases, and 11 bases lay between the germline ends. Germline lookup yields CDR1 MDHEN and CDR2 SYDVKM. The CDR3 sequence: CASARGNSYNEQFF. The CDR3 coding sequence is TGTGCCAGCGCCAGGGGCAACTCCTACAATGAGCAGTTCTTC.

The CDR3, as DNA: TGTGCCAGCAGTTACGGTCCCAACACCGGGGAGCTGTTTTTT. This codes for CASSYGPNTGELFF. The V call is TRBV6-5, the J call TRBJ2-2; no reliable D call. Deletions cut 2 bases from V and 2 bases from J, with 6 bases between. This CDR3 contains 14 residues. Germline CDR1 reads MNHEY; CDR2 reads SVGAGI.

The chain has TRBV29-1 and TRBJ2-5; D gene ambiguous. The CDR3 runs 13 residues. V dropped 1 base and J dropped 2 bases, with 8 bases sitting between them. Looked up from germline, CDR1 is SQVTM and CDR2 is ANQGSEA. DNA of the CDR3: TGCAGCGTTGAAGTGTGGGAACAAGAGACCCAGTACTTC. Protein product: CSVEVWEQETQYF.

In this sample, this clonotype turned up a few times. The CDR3 is CASSLEGQNNQPQHF. In nucleotides, the CDR3 is TGTGCCAGCAGTCTGGAAGGACAGAACAATCAGCCCCAGCATTTT. The gene calls are TRBV27 and TRBJ1-5, with D perhaps TRBD1 (6 bases). This CDR3 is built from 15 residues. The germline V gene has CDR1 MNHEY and CDR2 SMNVEV (reference sequence). The V gene lost 5 bases and the J gene lost 3 bases, with 14 bases spanning the gap.

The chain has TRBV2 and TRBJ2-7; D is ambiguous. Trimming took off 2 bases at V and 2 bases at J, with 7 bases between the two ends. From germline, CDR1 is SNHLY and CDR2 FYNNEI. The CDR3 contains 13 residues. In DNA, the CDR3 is TGTGCCAGCAGTGAATATTCCGCCTACGAGCAGTACTTC. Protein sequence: CASSEYSAYEQYF.

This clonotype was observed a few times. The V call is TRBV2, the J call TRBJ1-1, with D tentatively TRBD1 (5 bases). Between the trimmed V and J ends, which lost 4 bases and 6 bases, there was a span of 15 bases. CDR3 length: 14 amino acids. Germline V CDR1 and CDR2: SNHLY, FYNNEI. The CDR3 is CASSARGQYSEAFF. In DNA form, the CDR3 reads TGTGCCAGCAGTGCTCGGGGCCAGTACTCTGAAGCTTTCTTT.